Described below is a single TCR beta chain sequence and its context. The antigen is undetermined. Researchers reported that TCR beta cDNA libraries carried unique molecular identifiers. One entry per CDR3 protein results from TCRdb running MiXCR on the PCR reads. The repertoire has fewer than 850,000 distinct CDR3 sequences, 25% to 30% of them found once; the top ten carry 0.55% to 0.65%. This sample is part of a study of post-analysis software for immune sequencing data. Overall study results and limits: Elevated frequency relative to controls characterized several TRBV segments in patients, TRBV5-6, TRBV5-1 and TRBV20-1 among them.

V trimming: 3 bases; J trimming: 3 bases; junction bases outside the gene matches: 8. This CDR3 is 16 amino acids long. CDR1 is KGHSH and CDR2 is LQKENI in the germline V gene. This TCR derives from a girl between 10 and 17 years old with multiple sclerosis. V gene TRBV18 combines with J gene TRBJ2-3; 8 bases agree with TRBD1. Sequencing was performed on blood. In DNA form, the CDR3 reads TGTGCCAGCTCACCCCGGACAGGGTTTCGGACAGATACGCAGTATTTT. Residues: CASSPRTGFRTDTQYF.